These 32 T cell receptor beta chains originate from one sample sequenced in a study of CD8 T cells in Susac syndrome. Random hexamers primed reverse transcription of about 0.5 to 1 ug RNA. TCRdb redid the calling of the immunoSEQ multiplex PCR reads with MiXCR, one entry per CDR3 protein. The sample includes 300,000 or so distinct CDR3 sequences, about 92% seen only once; the top ten take over 0.05%. Sequencing was done on a sample of CD4+ T cells from PBMCs. Receptors were obtained from a human donor with multiple sclerosis.

The DNA of the CDR3 is TGTGCCAGTAGTATTGACGGCAATCAGCCCCAGCATTTT. Translated, it gives CASSIDGNQPQHF. The genes are TRBV19 and TRBJ1-5; D call uncertain. CDR3 length: 13 residues. Germline values: CDR1 LNHDA, CDR2 SQIVND (reference sequence). Between the trimmed V and J ends, which lost 3 bases and 2 bases, there was a span of 5 bases.

DNA for the CDR3: TGTGCCAGCAGCTCCAGGGTCGGCTCCTACGAGCAGTACTTC. It codes for CASSSRVGSYEQYF. The chain carries TRBV12-3 or TRBV12-4 and TRBJ2-7, with D possibly TRBD1 on 5 matching bases. V lost 6 bases and J lost 0, with 12 bases in between. CDR3 length equals 14 residues.

The chain carries TRBV4-2 and TRBJ1-2; TRBD1 might be the D (5 bases). The CDR3 loop spans 15 amino acids. Trimming stripped 1 base from V and 7 bases from J, with 16 bases between. Germline loops: CDR1 LGHNA, CDR2 YNFKEQ. The CDR3 DNA sequence: TGTGCCAGCAGCCAAGTGGGGACGGGCGAGAGTGGCTACACCTTC. Translation gives CASSQVGTGESGYTF.

V usage is TRBV11-2 and J usage is TRBJ2-3, with 8 bases that match TRBD2. The length of the CDR3 is 18 residues. Germline V gives CDR1 SGHAT, CDR2 FQNNGV. V shed 0 bases and J 4 bases; nucleotides not matched to a gene: 12. CDR3 amino acids: CASSLDETASGSSDTQYF. The CDR3 DNA sequence: TGTGCCAGCAGCTTAGATGAGACGGCTAGCGGGTCCTCAGATACGCAGTATTTT.

The V gene is TRBV2, the J gene TRBJ1-1, with D possibly TRBD1 on 5 matching bases. The V and J ends lost 7 bases and 1 base respectively, with 13 bases between them. Germline CDR1 SNHLY, CDR2 FYNNEI. The CDR3 runs 14 residues. The CDR3 region has the DNA TGTGCCAGCACTATCGGGACGGCGAACACTGAAGCTTTCTTT. Translation: CASTIGTANTEAFF.

For the CDR3, the DNA is TGTGCCAGCATTCGGACAGGGAACACCGGGGAGCTGTTTTTT. It codes for CASIRTGNTGELFF. J is TRBJ2-2 and V is TRBV12-3 or TRBV12-4, with 7 positions matching TRBD1. The V and J ends lost 7 bases and 1 base, in that order; junction bases with no gene match: 3. The CDR3 runs 14 residues.

This chain connects TRBV5-1 to TRBJ2-3, with D maybe TRBD2 (5 bases). Trimming stripped 4 bases from V and 4 bases from J, with 16 bases between. Germline CDR1 SGHRS, CDR2 YFSETQ. The CDR3 totals 15 residues. CDR3 residues: CASSPDPAGPDTQYF. The CDR3 DNA reads as TGCGCCAGCAGCCCGGACCCCGCGGGCCCAGATACGCAGTATTTT.

V and J are TRBV7-9 and TRBJ1-2; perhaps TRBD1 as D (5 bases). The germline V and J ends were trimmed by 1 base and 6 bases, with 9 bases remaining between them. CDR3 size: 13 residues. Germline V gives CDR1 SEHNR, CDR2 FQNEAQ (reference sequence). The CDR3 protein is CASSLGRVDGYTF. The CDR3 coding sequence is TGTGCCAGCAGCTTAGGCAGGGTTGATGGCTACACCTTC.

The J gene is TRBJ2-7, the V gene TRBV20-1; D is perhaps TRBD1 (5 bases). This CDR3 contains 15 residues. Germline V gene lookup returns CDR1 DFQATT and CDR2 SNEGSKA (reference sequence). V lost 3 bases and J lost 6, with 21 bases in between. As DNA, the CDR3 is TGCAGTGCTAGTCTCTACAGGAATCTCGTGAGCGAGCAGTACTTC. Its protein product is CSASLYRNLVSEQYF.

The chain uses TRBV6-2 or TRBV6-3 and TRBJ1-5; possible D gene TRBD1, 5 bases. V gave up 0 bases and J gave up 6 bases, with 12 bases separating them. This CDR3 has 15 amino acids. CDR1 MNHEY and CDR2 SVGEGT come from the germline V gene. CDR3 loop: CASSYSAGLVQPQHF. CDR3 DNA: TGTGCCAGCAGTTACTCCGCAGGGCTGGTTCAGCCCCAGCATTTT.

The chain joins TRBV5-1 to TRBJ1-2; D gene unclear. Trimming shortened V by 4 bases and J by 8 bases, and 15 bases separated the two germline ends. The length of the CDR3 is 13 residues. CDR1 and CDR2 from the germline V gene are SGHRS and YFSETQ. The CDR3 bases are TGCGCCAGCAGCCCCCCGACCGTCGGGGGCTACACCTTC. It codes for CASSPPTVGGYTF. The entire variable domain, with the rest obtained from reference TRBV5-1 and TRBJ1-2, is as follows: KAGVTQTPRYLIKTRGQQVTLSCSPISGHRSVSWYQQTPGQGLQFLFEYFSETQRNKGNFPGRFSGRQFSNSRSEMNVSTLELGDSALYLCASSPPTVGGYTFGSGTRLTVV.

Here the CDR3 DNA reads TGTGCCAGCAGCCGAATCTCAGGTGAAGCTTTCTTT. Translating it yields CASSRISGEAFF. The rearrangement joins TRBV5-6 to TRBJ1-1, with no clear D. Germline values: CDR1 SGHDT, CDR2 YYEEEE. V lost 4 bases and J 7 bases, leaving 11 bases between the germline ends. CDR3 length: 12 residues.

The V call is TRBV5-1, the J call TRBJ1-2, with TRBD1 identical over 7 bases. The V segment lost 3 bases and the J segment 3 bases; nucleotides outside the gene matches: 8. The CDR3 runs 15 residues. Per the germline V gene, CDR1 is SGHRS and CDR2 is YFSETQ. CDR3 sequence: CASSSSGQTYYGYTF. CDR3 in DNA: TGCGCCAGCAGCTCGTCGGGACAGACTTACTATGGCTACACCTTC.

V usage is TRBV5-4 and J usage is TRBJ2-6, with a possible D match to TRBD1 (6 bases). The V and J ends lost 2 bases and 2 bases respectively, with 11 bases between them. Germline CDR1 SGHNT, CDR2 YYREEE (reference sequence). The CDR3 is 16 amino acids. CDR3 sequence reads: CASSLVGAAGANVLTF. CDR3 bases: TGTGCCAGCAGCTTAGTGGGGGCAGCTGGGGCCAACGTCCTGACTTTC.

V and J are TRBV18 and TRBJ2-2, with unresolved D. Between the trimmed V and J ends, which lost 8 bases and 1 base, there was a span of 11 bases. The CDR3 sequence is 14 residues long. CDR1 is KGHSH and CDR2 is LQKENI in the germline V gene. CDR3 nucleotides: TGTGCCAGCATGGCCGAGAAGAACACCGGGGAGCTGTTTTTT. Its translation is CASMAEKNTGELFF.

This clonotype was seen just once. The chain is built from TRBV5-1 and TRBJ1-1; 7 nucleotides agree with TRBD1. V lost 0 bases and J lost 6; bases outside the gene matches: 11. CDR3 length: 16 amino acids. Germline assignment: CDR1 SGHRS and CDR2 YFSETQ. The DNA of the CDR3 is TGCGCCAGCAGCTTGGGAGAGGGGGCTTCCCATTCTGAAGCTTTCTTT. Translation gives CASSLGEGASHSEAFF.

J is TRBJ2-1 and V is TRBV5-1, with 10 positions matching TRBD2. The CDR3 runs to 13 residues. V shed 0 bases and J 16 bases; nucleotides not matched to a gene: 7. Germline V gene sequence: CDR1 SGHRS, CDR2 YFSETQ. CDR3 residues: CASSLDPGTSDFF. The CDR3 region has the DNA TGCGCCAGCAGCTTGGATCCCGGGACTAGCGATTTCTTC.

The chain employs TRBV20-1 and TRBJ2-7, with TRBD1 matching 8 bases. J gave up 6 bases and V 0 bases, and 10 bases lay outside the gene matches. Per germline, CDR1 DFQATT and CDR2 SNEGSKA (reference sequence). This CDR3 contains 15 residues. The CDR3 coding sequence is TGCAGTGCTAGAGATCGGGACAGGACCCCTTTCGAGCAGTACTTC. Residues: CSARDRDRTPFEQYF.

CDR3 bases: TGTGCCAGCACCCTCACAGGAACGAACACCGGGGAGCTGTTTTTT. Amino acid sequence: CASTLTGTNTGELFF. The chain recombines TRBV6-2 or TRBV6-3 with TRBJ2-2, with D possibly matching TRBD1 (5 bases). Germline CDR1 is MNHEY and CDR2 is SVGEGT. V gave up 7 bases and J gave up 0 bases, with 12 bases separating them. This CDR3 region has 15 residues.

As regards this clonotype: Its ends do not fully match the called genes, so a read error is possible. The chain has TRBV20-1 and TRBJ2-3; TRBD1 matches 10 bases. Looked up from germline, CDR1 is DFQATT and CDR2 is SNEGSKA (reference sequence). The CDR3 spans 16 residues. The CDR3 spells CSARENGQGGRDTQYF. The CDR3 bases are TGCAGTGCAAGAGAGAACGGACAGGGGGGCAGAGATACGCAGTATTTT.

This chain connects TRBV2 to TRBJ1-2; TRBD1 aligns across 7 bases. CDR3 length equals 14 residues. Germline CDR1 reads SNHLY; CDR2 reads FYNNEI. Trimming cost V 7 bases and J 2 bases; bases outside gene matches: 7. In DNA, the CDR3 is TGTGCCAGCATTACTGACAGGGAGAACTATGGCTACACCTTC. It is translated as CASITDRENYGYTF.

The V call is TRBV6-5, the J call TRBJ2-3; TRBD2 aligns across 8 bases. The germline CDR1 and CDR2 sequences are MNHEY and SVGAGI. The CDR3 sequence is 18 residues long. The J segment lost 1 base and the V segment lost 4 bases, leaving 13 bases of the junction unmatched. The CDR3 is CASSSIRTIAGRTDTQYF. CDR3 DNA sequence: TGTGCCAGCAGTTCAATCCGAACCATAGCGGGGCGCACAGATACGCAGTATTTT.

This sequence joins TRBV30 and TRBJ2-7; D gene unclear. This CDR3 spans 15 amino acids. CDR1 is GTSNPN and CDR2 is SVGIG in the germline V gene (reference sequence). V was cut by 2 bases and J by 7 bases, with 21 bases left in between. CDR3: CAWSLSATPSPEQYF. DNA for the CDR3: TGTGCCTGGAGTTTAAGCGCGACCCCCTCGCCGGAGCAGTACTTC.

This chain uses TRBV20-1 with TRBJ2-1; 8 bases line up with TRBD2. V shed 6 bases, J shed 5 bases, and the junction held 6 bases outside the gene matches. The CDR3 length is 13 residues. In germline, CDR1 is DFQATT, CDR2 SNEGSKA (reference sequence). The CDR3 nucleotides are TGCAGTGCCCGGACTAGCAGCCACAATGAGCAGTTCTTC. Protein: CSARTSSHNEQFF.

This chain uses TRBV4-1 with TRBJ2-5; 10 bases line up with TRBD2. Germline trimming cut 0 bases from V and 5 bases from J; bases unmatched to any gene: 9. This CDR3 has 17 amino acids. Germline V gives CDR1 MGHRA, CDR2 YSYEKL. CDR3 residues: CASSQEPSGSVGETQYF. The CDR3, as DNA: TGCGCCAGCAGCCAAGAGCCTAGCGGGAGTGTCGGGGAGACCCAGTACTTC.

The chain recombines TRBV3-1 with TRBJ2-3, with TRBD2 identical over 14 bases. Germline lookup yields CDR1 LGHDT and CDR2 YNNKEL (reference sequence). The CDR3 spans 16 residues. V shed 10 bases, J shed 1 base, and the junction held 7 bases outside the gene matches. Here the CDR3 DNA reads TGTGCCACCACGACTAGCGGGAGGGTTGGCACAGATACGCAGTATTTT. This sequence encodes CATTTSGRVGTDTQYF.

The chain uses TRBV5-5 and TRBJ1-3, with TRBD1 as a possible D gene (5 bases). V was clipped by 0 bases and J by 2 bases, with 12 bases between them. Germline values: CDR1 SGHKS, CDR2 YYEKEE (reference sequence). The CDR3 runs to 16 residues. This CDR3 reads CASSLGPGGAGNTIYF. The CDR3 DNA reads as TGTGCCAGCAGCTTGGGGCCGGGAGGGGCTGGAAACACCATATATTTT.

V and J are TRBV9 and TRBJ2-6; weak D call: TRBD1 (5 bases). The CDR3 extends over 15 amino acids. Trimming shortened V by 5 bases and J by 2 bases, and 11 bases separated the two germline ends. The germline V gene has CDR1 SGDLS and CDR2 YYNGEE. The CDR3 here is CASSGHGAGANVLTF. The CDR3 bases are TGTGCCAGCAGTGGACATGGGGCTGGGGCCAACGTCCTGACTTTC.

This chain uses TRBV5-1 with TRBJ1-2; no clear D gene. Trimming left V 4 bases short and J 2 bases short, with 12 bases between. Germline-derived CDR1 and CDR2 are SGHRS and YFSETQ. The CDR3 length is 14 residues. The CDR3 nucleotides read TGCGCCAGCAGCCAAGATACAGCGAACTATGGCTACACCTTC. Protein: CASSQDTANYGYTF.

The rearrangement links TRBV7-2 to TRBJ2-7; D is unresolved. This CDR3 contains 12 residues. The V gene lost 7 bases and the J gene lost 6 bases, with 13 bases spanning the gap. Germline V lookup: CDR1 SGHTA, CDR2 FQGNSA. CDR3 sequence: CASTLRVGEQYF. CDR3 coding DNA: TGTGCCAGCACCCTTAGGGTAGGCGAGCAGTACTTC.

This chain links TRBV9 with TRBJ1-5, with D possibly matching TRBD1 (6 bases). V lost 4 bases to trimming and J lost 0 bases, with 11 bases between them. The CDR3 is 15 residues long. The germline V gene has CDR1 SGDLS and CDR2 YYNGEE. The CDR3 nucleotides are TGTGCCAGCAGCCCGGGGGCATTTAGCAATCAGCCCCAGCATTTT. It translates to CASSPGAFSNQPQHF.

This chain links TRBV7-2 with TRBJ2-3, with 12 bases lining up with TRBD2. V lost 5 bases, J lost 6 bases, and 12 bases stayed unmatched. The CDR3 totals 17 residues. Germline V CDR1 and CDR2: SGHTA, FQGNSA. In DNA, the CDR3 is TGTGCCAGCAGCGACTCGGGACTAGCGGGCGCAGGCGATACGCAGTATTTT. This sequence encodes CASSDSGLAGAGDTQYF.